The 10 T cell receptor beta chains below all came from one sample that was sequenced in a study of regulatory T cells in long-lasting Graves disease. Combining iRepertoire HTBI primers with Arm-PCR of CDR3 regions, the authors built TCR beta libraries. One entry per CDR3 protein results from TCRdb running MiXCR on the multiplex PCR reads. The repertoire holds about 340,000 distinct CDR3 sequences, 20% seen once, with 29% in the top ten. The time point was: persistent/refractory GD, antithyroid drugs over 5 years with positive TRAb. Generation of the TCR library employed RNA extracted from PBMCs. The sample in question was peripheral blood mononuclear cells (PBMCs), obtained when the disease was refractory, from a patient treated with antithyroid drugs. Receptors were obtained from a female donor with Graves disease.

J is TRBJ2-1 and V is TRBV12-3 or TRBV12-4; 10 positions agree with TRBD2. The CDR3 has 18 amino acids. The ends lost 4 bases at V and 0 bases at J; junction bases unmatched: 9. This CDR3 reads CASSSGGSGGSSYNEQFF. In DNA, the CDR3 is TGTGCCAGCAGTTCCGGGGGTAGCGGGGGGAGCTCCTACAATGAGCAGTTCTTC.

This chain joins TRBV10-2 and TRBJ1-5; the D is unclear. The V and J ends lost 3 bases and 0 bases respectively, with 9 bases between them. Germline V CDR1 and CDR2: WSHSY, SAAADI. This CDR3 region has 15 residues. The CDR3 protein is CASSETSNSNQPQHF. The CDR3 nucleotides read TGCGCCAGCAGTGAAACTAGCAATAGCAATCAGCCCCAGCATTTT.

This clonotype was observed a handful of times. J is TRBJ1-2 and V is TRBV29-1; D call uncertain. Germline V gives CDR1 SQVTM, CDR2 ANQGSEA. V shed 0 bases and J shed 4 bases, with 9 bases lying between them. CDR3 length equals 13 residues. The CDR3 DNA reads TGCAGCGTTGAAGATCGACAATTCTATGGCTACACCTTC. It is translated as CSVEDRQFYGYTF.

The chain recombines TRBV7-3 with TRBJ2-5; TRBD2 matches 8 bases. J was trimmed by 5 bases and V by 3 bases; bases with no gene match: 17. Germline loops: CDR1 SGHTA, CDR2 FQGTGA. The CDR3 has 18 residues. The CDR3 loop is CASSFNGAGTSRRETQYF. The CDR3 nucleotides are TGTGCCAGCAGCTTTAACGGCGCCGGGACTAGTAGAAGGGAGACCCAGTACTTC.

This clonotype came up a few times. The genes are TRBV10-3 and TRBJ2-2; perhaps TRBD1 as D (6 bases). Germline V gene data show CDR1 as ENHRY and CDR2 as SYGVKD. This CDR3 has 16 residues. Deletions cut 2 bases from V and 4 bases from J, with 14 bases between. The CDR3 region is CAISEILGRGTGELFF. The CDR3 bases are TGTGCCATCAGTGAGATTCTGGGCAGGGGCACCGGGGAGCTGTTTTTT.

The CDR3 DNA sequence: TGTGCCAGCAGTCCCCCACCGGCAGATACGCAGTATTTT. Protein: CASSPPPADTQYF. The V and J genes are TRBV28 and TRBJ2-3; D unclear. Germline V lookup: CDR1 MDHEN, CDR2 SYDVKM. V was trimmed by 5 bases and J by 4 bases, leaving 10 bases between them. The CDR3 is made up of 13 amino acids.

The J gene is TRBJ2-1, the V gene TRBV2; either TRBD1 or TRBD2 may supply D (5 bases each). Germline CDR1 and CDR2: SNHLY and FYNNEI. This CDR3 spans 17 amino acids. V was trimmed by 3 bases and J by 0 bases, leaving 15 bases between them. The CDR3 spells CASSDAGRGGSYNEQFF. DNA for the CDR3: TGTGCCAGCAGTGATGCCGGACGTGGGGGCTCCTACAATGAGCAGTTCTTC. The full variable domain, with the rest looked up from reference TRBV2 and TRBJ2-1, is EPEVTQTPSHQVTQMGQEVILRCVPISNHLYFYWYRQILGQKVEFLVSFYNNEISEKSEIFDDQFSVERPDGSNFTLKIRSTKLEDSAMYFCASSDAGRGGSYNEQFFGPGTRLTVL.

This clonotype was counted many times. The chain uses TRBV7-2 and TRBJ2-5; TRBD2 matches at 9 bases. This CDR3 region has 15 residues. Germline V lookup: CDR1 SGHTA, CDR2 FQGNSA. Unmatched junction bases numbered 10, after V lost 7 bases and J lost 4 bases. Here the CDR3 reads CASTAGGGGLETQYF. For the CDR3, the DNA is TGTGCCAGCACCGCGGGCGGGGGGGGGTTAGAGACCCAGTACTTC.

This clonotype was seen a handful of times. This chain connects TRBV6-2 or TRBV6-3 to TRBJ1-4; 9 nucleotides agree with TRBD1. CDR1 MNHEY and CDR2 SVGEGT come from the germline V gene. This CDR3 is built from 18 residues. V lost 2 bases and J lost 8; bases outside the gene matches: 15. The CDR3 sequence: CASSYLRDREWSREKLFF. CDR3 coding DNA: TGTGCCAGCAGTTACCTCCGGGACAGGGAATGGTCCAGGGAAAAACTGTTTTTT.

This clonotype was recorded at least ten times. The chain links TRBV2 to TRBJ1-2, with D possibly matching TRBD1 (5 bases). V was clipped by 11 bases and J by 4 bases, with 14 bases between them. Germline V gene lookup returns CDR1 SNHLY and CDR2 FYNNEI. The CDR3 is 12 amino acids. For the CDR3, the DNA is TGTGCCCTAGGGCGGGGGACCTATGGCTACACCTTC. Translating gives CALGRGTYGYTF.